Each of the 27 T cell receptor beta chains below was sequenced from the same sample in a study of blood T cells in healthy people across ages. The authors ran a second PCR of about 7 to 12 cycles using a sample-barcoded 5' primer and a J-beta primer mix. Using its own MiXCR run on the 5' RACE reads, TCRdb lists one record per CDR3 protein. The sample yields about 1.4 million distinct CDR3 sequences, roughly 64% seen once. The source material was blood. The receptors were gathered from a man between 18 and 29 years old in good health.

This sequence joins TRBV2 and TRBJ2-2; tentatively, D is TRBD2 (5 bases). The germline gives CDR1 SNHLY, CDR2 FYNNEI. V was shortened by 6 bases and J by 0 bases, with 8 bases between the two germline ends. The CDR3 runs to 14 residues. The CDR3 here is CASRGAANTGELFF. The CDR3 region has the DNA TGTGCCAGCAGGGGAGCTGCGAACACCGGGGAGCTGTTTTTT.

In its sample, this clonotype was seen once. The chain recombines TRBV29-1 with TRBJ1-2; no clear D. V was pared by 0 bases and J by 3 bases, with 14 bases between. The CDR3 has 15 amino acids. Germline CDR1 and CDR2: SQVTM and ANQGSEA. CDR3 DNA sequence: TGCAGCGTTGAAGATCGTATGGGGTTTGACTATGGCTACACCTTC. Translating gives CSVEDRMGFDYGYTF. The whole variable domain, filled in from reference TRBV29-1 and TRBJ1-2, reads SAVISQKPSRDICQRGTSLTIQCQVDSQVTMMFWYRQQPGQSLTLIATANQGSEATYESGFVIDKFPISRPNLTFSTLTVSNMSPEDSSIYLCSVEDRMGFDYGYTFGSGTRLTVV.

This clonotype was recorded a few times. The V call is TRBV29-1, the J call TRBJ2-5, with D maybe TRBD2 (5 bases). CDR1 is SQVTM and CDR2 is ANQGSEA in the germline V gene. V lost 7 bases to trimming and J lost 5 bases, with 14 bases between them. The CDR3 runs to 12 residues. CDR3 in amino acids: CSGTFGEETQYF. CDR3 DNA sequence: TGCAGCGGGACCTTTGGGGAGGAGACCCAGTACTTC.

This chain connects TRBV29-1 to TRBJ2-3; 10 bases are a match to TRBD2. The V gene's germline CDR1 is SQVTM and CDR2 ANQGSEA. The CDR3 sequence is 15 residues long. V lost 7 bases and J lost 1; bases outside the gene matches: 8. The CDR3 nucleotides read TGCAGCGGGAGGGATGGGACTAGCGGCACAGATACGCAGTATTTT. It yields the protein CSGRDGTSGTDTQYF.

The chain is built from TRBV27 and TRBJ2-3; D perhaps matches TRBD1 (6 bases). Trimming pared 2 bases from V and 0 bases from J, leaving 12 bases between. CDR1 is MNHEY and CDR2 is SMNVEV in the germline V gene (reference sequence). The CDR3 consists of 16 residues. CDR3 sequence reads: CASSLIGQPSTDTQYF. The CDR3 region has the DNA TGTGCCAGCAGTTTAATAGGACAGCCTAGCACAGATACGCAGTATTTT.

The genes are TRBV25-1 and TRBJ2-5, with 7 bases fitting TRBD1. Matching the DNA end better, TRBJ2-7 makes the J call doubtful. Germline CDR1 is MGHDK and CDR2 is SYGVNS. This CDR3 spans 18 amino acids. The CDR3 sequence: CASSEGTVHFIITSEQYF. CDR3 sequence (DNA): TGTGCCAGCAGTGAGGGGACAGTTCACTTTATCATAACCAGCGAGCAGTACTTC.

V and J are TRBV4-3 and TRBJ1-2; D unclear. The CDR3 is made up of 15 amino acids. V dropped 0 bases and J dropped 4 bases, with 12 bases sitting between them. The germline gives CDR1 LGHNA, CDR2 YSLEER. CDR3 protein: CASSQEEGFGYGYTF. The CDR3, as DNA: TGCGCCAGCAGCCAAGAAGAGGGTTTCGGCTATGGCTACACCTTC.

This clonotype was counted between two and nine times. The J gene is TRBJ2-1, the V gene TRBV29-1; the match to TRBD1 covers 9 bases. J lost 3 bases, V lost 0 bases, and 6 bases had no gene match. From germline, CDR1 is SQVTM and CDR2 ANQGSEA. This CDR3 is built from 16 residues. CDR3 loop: CSVEELRQGVYNEQFF. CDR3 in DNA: TGCAGCGTTGAAGAACTAAGACAGGGGGTCTACAATGAGCAGTTCTTC.

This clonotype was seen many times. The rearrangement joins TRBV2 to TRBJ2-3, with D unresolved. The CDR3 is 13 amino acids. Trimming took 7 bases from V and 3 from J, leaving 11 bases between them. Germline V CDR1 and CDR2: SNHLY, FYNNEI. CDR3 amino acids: CASMPSRTDTQYF. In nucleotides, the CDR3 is TGTGCCAGCATGCCATCTAGGACAGATACGCAGTATTTT. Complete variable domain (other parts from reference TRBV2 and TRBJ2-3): EPEVTQTPSHQVTQMGQEVILRCVPISNHLYFYWYRQILGQKVEFLVSFYNNEISEKSEIFDDQFSVERPDGSNFTLKIRSTKLEDSAMYFCASMPSRTDTQYFGPGTRLTVL.

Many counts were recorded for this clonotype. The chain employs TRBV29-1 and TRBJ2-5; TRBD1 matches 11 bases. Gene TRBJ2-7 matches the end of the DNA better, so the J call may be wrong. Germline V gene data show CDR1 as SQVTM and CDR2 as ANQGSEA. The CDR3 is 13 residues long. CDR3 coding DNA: TGCAGCGTGCGGACAGGGGGCGGCTACGAGCAGTACTTC. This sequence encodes CSVRTGGGYEQYF.

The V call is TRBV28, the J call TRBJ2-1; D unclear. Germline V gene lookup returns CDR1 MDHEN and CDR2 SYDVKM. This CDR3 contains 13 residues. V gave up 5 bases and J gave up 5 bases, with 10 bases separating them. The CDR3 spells CASSAIRHNEQFF. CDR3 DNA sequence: TGTGCCAGCAGTGCCATAAGGCACAATGAGCAGTTCTTC.

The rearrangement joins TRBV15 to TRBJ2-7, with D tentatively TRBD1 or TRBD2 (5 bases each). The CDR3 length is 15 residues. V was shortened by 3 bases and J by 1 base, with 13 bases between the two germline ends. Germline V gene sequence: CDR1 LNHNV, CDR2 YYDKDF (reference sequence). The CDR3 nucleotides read TGTGCCACCAGCAGTCTCCGGGACCGGTCCTACGAGCAGTACTTC. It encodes CATSSLRDRSYEQYF.

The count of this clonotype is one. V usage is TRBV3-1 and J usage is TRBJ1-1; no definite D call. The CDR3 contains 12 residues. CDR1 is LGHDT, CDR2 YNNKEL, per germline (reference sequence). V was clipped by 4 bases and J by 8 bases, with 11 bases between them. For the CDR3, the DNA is TGTGCCAGCAGCCGAAGTCGGACGGAAGCTTTCTTT. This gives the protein CASSRSRTEAFF. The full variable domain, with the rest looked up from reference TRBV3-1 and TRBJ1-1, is DTAVSQTPKYLVTQMGNDKSIKCEQNLGHDTMYWYKQDSKKFLKIMFSYNNKELIINETVPNRFSPKSPDKAHLNLHINSLELGDSAVYFCASSRSRTEAFFGQGTRLTVV.

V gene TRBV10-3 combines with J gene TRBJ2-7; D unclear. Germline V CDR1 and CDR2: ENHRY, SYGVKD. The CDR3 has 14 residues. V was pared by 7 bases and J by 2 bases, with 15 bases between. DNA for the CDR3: TGTGCCATCATTAAGGCGACATCCCCCTACGAGCAGTACTTC. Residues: CAIIKATSPYEQYF.

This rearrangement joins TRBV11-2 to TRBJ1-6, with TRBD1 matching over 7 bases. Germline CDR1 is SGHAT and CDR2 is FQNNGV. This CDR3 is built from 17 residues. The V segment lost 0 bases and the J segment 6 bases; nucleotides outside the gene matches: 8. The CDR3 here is CASSLDGWDRVNSPLHF. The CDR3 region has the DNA TGTGCCAGCAGCTTAGACGGGTGGGACAGAGTTAATTCACCCCTCCACTTT.

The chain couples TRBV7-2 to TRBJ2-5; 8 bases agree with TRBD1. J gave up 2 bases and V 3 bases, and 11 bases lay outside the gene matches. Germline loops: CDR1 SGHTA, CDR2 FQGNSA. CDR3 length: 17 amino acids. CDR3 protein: CASSFGKNQGAQETQYF. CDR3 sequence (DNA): TGTGCCAGCAGCTTTGGGAAAAATCAGGGGGCTCAAGAGACCCAGTACTTC.

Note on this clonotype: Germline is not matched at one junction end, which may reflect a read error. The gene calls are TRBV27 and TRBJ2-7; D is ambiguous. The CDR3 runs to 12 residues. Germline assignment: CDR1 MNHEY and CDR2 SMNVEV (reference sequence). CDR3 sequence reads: CASSIGSSEQYF. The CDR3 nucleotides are TGTGCCAGCAGTATCGGATCCTCCGAGCAGTACTTC.

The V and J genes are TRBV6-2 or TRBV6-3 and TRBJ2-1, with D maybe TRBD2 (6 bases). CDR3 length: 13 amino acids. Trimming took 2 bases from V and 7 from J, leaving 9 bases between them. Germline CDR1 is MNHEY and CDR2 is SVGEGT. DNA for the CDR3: TGTGCCAGCAGTTACGTGGAGGGGAATGAGCAGTTCTTC. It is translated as CASSYVEGNEQFF.

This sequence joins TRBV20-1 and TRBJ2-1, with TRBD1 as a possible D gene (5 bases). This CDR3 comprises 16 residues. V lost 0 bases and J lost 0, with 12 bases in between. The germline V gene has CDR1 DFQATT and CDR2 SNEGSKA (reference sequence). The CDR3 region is CSAREDSASSYNEQFF. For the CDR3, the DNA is TGCAGTGCTAGAGAAGACAGCGCGAGCTCCTACAATGAGCAGTTCTTC.

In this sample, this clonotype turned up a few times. The CDR3 is CSARQGGGSTEAFF. CDR3 DNA sequence: TGCAGTGCTAGGCAGGGGGGAGGGAGCACTGAAGCTTTCTTT. The chain carries TRBV20-1 and TRBJ1-1; 7 bases agree with TRBD1. The CDR3 runs to 14 residues. The V segment lost 3 bases and the J segment 4 bases; nucleotides outside the gene matches: 8. Germline CDR1 is DFQATT and CDR2 is SNEGSKA (reference sequence).

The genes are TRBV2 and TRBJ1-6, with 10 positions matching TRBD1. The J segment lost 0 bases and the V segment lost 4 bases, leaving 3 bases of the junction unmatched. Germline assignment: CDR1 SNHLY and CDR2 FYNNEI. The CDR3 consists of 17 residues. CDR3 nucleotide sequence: TGTGCCAGCAGTGTGGGACAGGGGAGCTCCTATAATTCACCCCTCCACTTT. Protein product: CASSVGQGSSYNSPLHF.

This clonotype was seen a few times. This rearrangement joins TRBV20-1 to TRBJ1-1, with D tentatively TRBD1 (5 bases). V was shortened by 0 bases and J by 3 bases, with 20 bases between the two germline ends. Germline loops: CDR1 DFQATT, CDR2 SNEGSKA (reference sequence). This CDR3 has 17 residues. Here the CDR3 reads CSARDPSPGRVDTEAFF. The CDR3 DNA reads TGCAGTGCTAGAGACCCCTCCCCTGGCAGGGTGGACACTGAAGCTTTCTTT.

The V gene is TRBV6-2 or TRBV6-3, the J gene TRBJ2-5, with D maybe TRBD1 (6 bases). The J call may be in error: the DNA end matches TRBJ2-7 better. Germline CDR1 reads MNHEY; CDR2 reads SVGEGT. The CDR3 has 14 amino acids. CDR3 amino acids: CASSNVGQTYEQYF. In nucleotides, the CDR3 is TGTGCCAGCAGCAACGTAGGACAGACCTACGAGCAGTACTTC.

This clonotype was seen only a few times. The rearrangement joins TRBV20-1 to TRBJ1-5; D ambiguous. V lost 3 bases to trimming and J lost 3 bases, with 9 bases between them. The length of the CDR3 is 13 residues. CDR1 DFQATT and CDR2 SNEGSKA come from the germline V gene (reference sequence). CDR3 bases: TGCAGTGCTAGTCGCGGGGACAATCAGCCCCAGCATTTT. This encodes CSASRGDNQPQHF.

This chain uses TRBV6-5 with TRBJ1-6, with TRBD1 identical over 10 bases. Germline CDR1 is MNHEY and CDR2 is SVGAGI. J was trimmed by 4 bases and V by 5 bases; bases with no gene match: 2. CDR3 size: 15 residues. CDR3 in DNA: TGTGCCAGCAGTGGGGGACAGGGGTATAATTCACCCCTCCACTTT. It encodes CASSGGQGYNSPLHF.

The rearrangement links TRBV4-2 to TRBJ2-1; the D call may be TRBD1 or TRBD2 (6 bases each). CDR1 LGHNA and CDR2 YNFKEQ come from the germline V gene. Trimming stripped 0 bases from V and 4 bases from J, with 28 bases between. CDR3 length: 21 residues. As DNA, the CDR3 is TGTGCCAGCAGCCAAGATGGGGGCACGAGCGGTCGGAGGGTAGGTTACAATGAGCAGTTCTTC. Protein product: CASSQDGGTSGRRVGYNEQFF.

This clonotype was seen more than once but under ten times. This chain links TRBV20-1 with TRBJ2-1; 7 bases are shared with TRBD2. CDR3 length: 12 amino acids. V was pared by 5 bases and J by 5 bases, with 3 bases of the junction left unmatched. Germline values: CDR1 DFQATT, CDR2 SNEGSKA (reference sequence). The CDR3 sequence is CSAGLADNEQFF. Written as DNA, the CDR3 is TGCAGTGCTGGGCTAGCGGACAATGAGCAGTTCTTC.